A single sample is the source of the 21 T cell receptor beta chains below, sequenced in a study of blood T cell repertoires in COVID-19. This table comes from immunoSEQ multiplex PCR, and its TCRdb copy is limited to in-frame clones, with some not included. The sample consists of about 380,000 clones, 89% of them appearing once. The specimen sequenced was peripheral blood. The receptor source for this set is a man aged 40-50 years with acute or convalescent COVID-19.

The table lists this clone with a count of one. The J gene is TRBJ1-6, the V gene TRBV19; D may be TRBD1 (5 bases). Trimming left V 5 bases short and J 3 bases short, with 8 bases between. Germline-derived CDR1 and CDR2 are LNHDA and SQIVND (reference sequence). This CDR3 region has 14 residues. CDR3 region: CASSATDYNSPLHF. The CDR3 coding sequence is TGTGCCAGTAGTGCGACAGACTATAATTCACCCCTCCACTTT. Full variable domain (remainder filled in from reference TRBV19 and TRBJ1-6): DGGITQSPKYLFRKEGQNVTLSCEQNLNHDAMYWYRQDPGQGLRLIYYSQIVNDFQKGDIAEGYSVSREKKESFPLTVTSAQKNPTAFYLCASSATDYNSPLHFGNGTRLTVT.

This clone was seen a single time. The J gene is TRBJ1-1, the V gene TRBV5-1, with no clear D. The V end was cut by 2 bases, the J end by 1 base, with 12 bases between. The CDR3 sequence is 15 residues long. The V gene's germline CDR1 is SGHRS and CDR2 YFSETQ. The chain's CDR3 is CASSFTASGNTEAFF. The CDR3 nucleotides read TGCGCCAGCAGCTTTACAGCCAGCGGGAACACTGAAGCTTTCTTT.

In this sample, this clone turned up a few times. The J gene is TRBJ2-7, the V gene TRBV24-1, with 9 bases matching TRBD1. Per the germline V gene, CDR1 is KGHDR and CDR2 is SFDVKD. V was pared by 5 bases and J by 5 bases, with 12 bases of the junction left unmatched. This CDR3 comprises 16 residues. The CDR3 is CATSAPPGQGPNEQYF. In DNA, the CDR3 is TGTGCCACCAGTGCTCCACCGGGACAGGGCCCCAACGAGCAGTACTTC.

The gene calls are TRBV5-4 and TRBJ2-1; D call uncertain. Germline lookup yields CDR1 SGHNT and CDR2 YYREEE (reference sequence). The germline V and J ends were trimmed by 5 bases and 6 bases, with 9 bases remaining between them. There are 12 residues in the CDR3. The CDR3 here is CASSPSGNEQFF. The CDR3 nucleotides read TGTGCCAGCAGTCCTTCGGGCAATGAGCAGTTCTTC.

The chain employs TRBV28 and TRBJ1-1, with 9 nucleotides matching TRBD1. Trimming took 3 bases from V and 4 from J; bases not matched to a gene: 3. The CDR3 has 14 amino acids. Germline CDR1 is MDHEN and CDR2 is SYDVKM. The CDR3 DNA reads TGTGCCAGCAGTTTTGGGACAGGGTTCACTGAAGCTTTCTTT. It codes for CASSFGTGFTEAFF.

This chain joins TRBV5-6 and TRBJ2-2; 10 bases map to TRBD2. V shed 4 bases, J shed 5 bases, and the junction held 8 bases outside the gene matches. The germline CDR1 and CDR2 sequences are SGHDT and YYEEEE. This CDR3 is 16 amino acids long. The CDR3 DNA follows: TGTGCCAGCAGCCCGGGACTAGCGATAAGGACCGGGGAGCTGTTTTTT. Translation gives CASSPGLAIRTGELFF.

The V and J genes are TRBV21-1 and TRBJ2-1; the D call in the table, TRBD1, was not verified against the DNA. TRBV21-1 is described as a pseudogene. This CDR3 region has 18 residues. CDR3 sequence: CASSKRDSALQSYNEQFF. The CDR3 nucleotides are TGTGCCAGCAGCAAAAGGGACAGCGCCCTCCAATCCTACAATGAGCAGTTCTTC.

The gene calls are TRBV27 and TRBJ2-3; tentatively, D is TRBD1 (5 bases). CDR1 MNHEY and CDR2 SMNVEV come from the germline V gene (reference sequence). Trimming stripped 7 bases from V and 3 bases from J, with 14 bases between. This CDR3 is built from 14 residues. The CDR3 sequence: CASKFQGPTDTQYF. As DNA, the CDR3 is TGTGCCAGCAAATTTCAGGGCCCGACAGATACGCAGTATTTT.

The J gene is TRBJ1-1, the V gene TRBV18; the match to TRBD1 covers 7 bases. Trimming cost V 1 base and J 10 bases; bases outside gene matches: 3. CDR1 is KGHSH and CDR2 is LQKENI in the germline V gene. The CDR3 has 12 residues. The DNA for the CDR3 is TGTGCCAGCTCACCACTAACAGGGGCAGCTTTCTTT. Amino acid sequence: CASSPLTGAAFF.

V and J are TRBV9 and TRBJ2-1; D may be TRBD2 (6 bases). Germline loops: CDR1 SGDLS, CDR2 YYNGEE. V was pared by 0 bases and J by 1 base, with 20 bases between. The CDR3 consists of 19 residues. This chain's CDR3 is CASSVAPQGAGRSYNEQFF. In DNA form, the CDR3 reads TGTGCCAGCAGCGTAGCCCCGCAAGGAGCGGGTCGTTCCTACAATGAGCAGTTCTTC.

The V call is TRBV18, the J call TRBJ2-2; a weak D match, TRBD1 (6 bases). The germline V gene encodes CDR1 KGHSH and CDR2 LQKENI. The CDR3 has 15 residues. Trimming left V 2 bases short and J 3 bases short, with 10 bases between. The CDR3 reads CASSPDRSDTGELFF. The CDR3 nucleotides read TGTGCCAGCTCACCAGACAGGTCCGACACCGGGGAGCTGTTTTTT.

The J gene is TRBJ1-2, the V gene TRBV20-1, with D uncertain. Per the germline V gene, CDR1 is DFQATT and CDR2 is SNEGSKA (reference sequence). V lost 3 bases, J lost 3 bases, and 17 bases lay in between. The CDR3 is 15 residues long. The CDR3 region has the DNA TGCAGTGCTAGTGATTTGGGGAGCAACGACTATGGCTACACCTTC. It specifies CSASDLGSNDYGYTF.

This chain connects TRBV28 to TRBJ1-4, with D possibly matching TRBD1 (6 bases). The length of the CDR3 is 18 residues. Per germline, CDR1 MDHEN and CDR2 SYDVKM. V gave up 2 bases and J gave up 2 bases, with 18 bases separating them. The CDR3 DNA reads as TGTGCCAGCAGTTTAGTCAGGGGTAGTCTTGTCACTAATGAAAAACTGTTTTTT. Its translation is CASSLVRGSLVTNEKLFF.

CDR3: CAWRGPGRSQPQHF. Here the CDR3 DNA reads TGTGCCTGGAGGGGGCCAGGGCGGAGTCAGCCCCAGCATTTT. V is TRBV30 and J is TRBJ1-5, with D perhaps matching TRBD1 (5 bases). CDR1 GTSNPN and CDR2 SVGIG come from the germline V gene (reference sequence). The CDR3 spans 14 residues. With 3 bases removed from V and 6 bases from J, the gap between germline ends came to 15 bases.

This clone was counted a single time. V is TRBV9 and J is TRBJ2-1, with TRBD1 matching over 7 bases. This CDR3 has 14 residues. Germline V gene lookup returns CDR1 SGDLS and CDR2 YYNGEE. The J segment lost 4 bases and the V segment lost 4 bases, leaving 5 bases of the junction unmatched. The CDR3 coding sequence is TGTGCCAGCAGCCCCCGGGACAGTTACAATGAGCAGTTCTTC. It encodes CASSPRDSYNEQFF. The whole variable domain, filled in from reference TRBV9 and TRBJ2-1, reads DSGVTQTPKHLITATGQRVTLRCSPRSGDLSVYWYQQSLDQGLQFLIQYYNGEERAKGNILERFSAQQFPDLHSELNLSSLELGDSALYFCASSPRDSYNEQFFGPGTRLTVL.

To note about this clone: A read error may produce the germline difference seen at one junction end. This chain uses TRBV27 with TRBJ2-7; 8 nucleotides match TRBD2. The germline V gene encodes CDR1 MNHEY and CDR2 SMNVEV (reference sequence). CDR3 size: 14 residues. CDR3 sequence (DNA): TGTGCCAGCAGTTTTTACAGCGGGAGTTACGCGCAGTACTTC. Translated: CASSFYSGSYAQYF.

The gene calls are TRBV24-1 and TRBJ2-2; TRBD1 matches at 8 bases. CDR1 and CDR2 from the germline V gene are KGHDR and SFDVKD. This CDR3 region has 16 residues. The junction had 9 bases not matched to a gene; V was cut back by 4 bases and J by 6 bases. As DNA, the CDR3 is TGTGCCACCAGTGACTCCGACAGGGGTACTCCCGGGGAGCTGTTTTTT. Translation gives CATSDSDRGTPGELFF.

The chain couples TRBV2 to TRBJ2-7, with D possibly matching TRBD1 (5 bases). This CDR3 comprises 13 residues. V lost 6 bases, J lost 7 bases, and 16 bases lay in between. Germline loops: CDR1 SNHLY, CDR2 FYNNEI. CDR3 loop: CASRRRALGEQYF. CDR3 DNA: TGTGCCAGCAGGCGCAGGGCCCTGGGGGAGCAGTACTTC. Filled out from reference TRBV2 and TRBJ2-7, the complete variable domain reads EPEVTQTPSHQVTQMGQEVILRCVPISNHLYFYWYRQILGQKVEFLVSFYNNEISEKSEIFDDQFSVERPDGSNFTLKIRSTKLEDSAMYFCASRRRALGEQYFGPGTRLTVT.

J is TRBJ2-4 and V is TRBV5-8; 10 positions agree with TRBD2. In germline, CDR1 is SGHTS, CDR2 YDEGEE. The CDR3 has 17 residues. V shed 4 bases, J shed 8 bases, and the junction held 15 bases outside the gene matches. CDR3 protein: CASSVGLAVGTGDIQYF. DNA of the CDR3: TGTGCCAGCAGCGTAGGACTAGCGGTTGGGACCGGGGACATTCAGTACTTC.

The V call is TRBV9, the J call TRBJ2-2; 10 bases line up with TRBD2. Trimming removed 6 bases from V and 0 bases from J; junction bases left unmatched: 8. This CDR3 is built from 17 residues. Germline assignment: CDR1 SGDLS and CDR2 YYNGEE. The CDR3 region is CASTWTSGTANTGELFF. CDR3 nucleotides: TGTGCCAGCACCTGGACTAGCGGTACTGCGAACACCGGGGAGCTGTTTTTT. Complete variable domain (other parts from reference TRBV9 and TRBJ2-2): DSGVTQTPKHLITATGQRVTLRCSPRSGDLSVYWYQQSLDQGLQFLIQYYNGEERAKGNILERFSAQQFPDLHSELNLSSLELGDSALYFCASTWTSGTANTGELFFGEGSRLTVL.

The chain employs TRBV5-1 and TRBJ2-1; D is ambiguous. This CDR3 contains 15 residues. Per the germline V gene, CDR1 is SGHRS and CDR2 is YFSETQ. The ends were cut back, 0 bases at V and 8 bases at J, with 15 bases in the middle. The CDR3 DNA follows: TGCGCCAGCAGCTTGGTCGGAGAGCATGGCGATGAGCAGTTCTTC. The encoded protein is CASSLVGEHGDEQFF.